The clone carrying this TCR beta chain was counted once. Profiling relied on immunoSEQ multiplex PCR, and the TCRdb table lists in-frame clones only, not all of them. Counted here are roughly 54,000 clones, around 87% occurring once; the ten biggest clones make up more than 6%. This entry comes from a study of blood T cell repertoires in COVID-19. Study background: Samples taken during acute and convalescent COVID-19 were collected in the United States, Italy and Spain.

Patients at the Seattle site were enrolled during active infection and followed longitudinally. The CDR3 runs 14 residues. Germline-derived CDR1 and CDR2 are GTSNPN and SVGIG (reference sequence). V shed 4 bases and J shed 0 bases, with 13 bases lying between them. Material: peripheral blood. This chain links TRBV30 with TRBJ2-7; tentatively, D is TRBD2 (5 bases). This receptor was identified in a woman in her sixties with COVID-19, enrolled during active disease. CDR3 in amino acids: CAWTEVPSSYEQYF. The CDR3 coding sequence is TGTGCCTGGACGGAGGTACCGAGCTCCTACGAGCAGTACTTC.